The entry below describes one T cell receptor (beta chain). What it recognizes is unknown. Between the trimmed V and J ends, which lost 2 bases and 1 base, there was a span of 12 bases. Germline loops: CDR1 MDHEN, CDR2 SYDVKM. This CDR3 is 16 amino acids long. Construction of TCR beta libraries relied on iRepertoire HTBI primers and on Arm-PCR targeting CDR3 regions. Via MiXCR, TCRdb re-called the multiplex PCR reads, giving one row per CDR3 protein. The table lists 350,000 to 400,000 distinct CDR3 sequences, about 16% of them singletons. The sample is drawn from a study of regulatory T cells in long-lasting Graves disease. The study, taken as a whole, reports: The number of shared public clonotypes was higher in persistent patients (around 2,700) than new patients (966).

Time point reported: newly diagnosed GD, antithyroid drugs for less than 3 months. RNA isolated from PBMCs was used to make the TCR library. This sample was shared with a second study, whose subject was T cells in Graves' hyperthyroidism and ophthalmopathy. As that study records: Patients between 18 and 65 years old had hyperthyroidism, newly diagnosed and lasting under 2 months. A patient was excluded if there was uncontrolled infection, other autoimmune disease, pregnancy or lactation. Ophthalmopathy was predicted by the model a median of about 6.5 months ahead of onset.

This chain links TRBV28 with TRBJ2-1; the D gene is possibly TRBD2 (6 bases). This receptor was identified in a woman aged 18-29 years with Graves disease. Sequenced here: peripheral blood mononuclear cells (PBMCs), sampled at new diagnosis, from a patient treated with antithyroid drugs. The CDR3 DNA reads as TGTGCCAGCAGTTTACTTCAGGAGGGGTCCTACAATGAGCAGTTCTTC. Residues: CASSLLQEGSYNEQFF.